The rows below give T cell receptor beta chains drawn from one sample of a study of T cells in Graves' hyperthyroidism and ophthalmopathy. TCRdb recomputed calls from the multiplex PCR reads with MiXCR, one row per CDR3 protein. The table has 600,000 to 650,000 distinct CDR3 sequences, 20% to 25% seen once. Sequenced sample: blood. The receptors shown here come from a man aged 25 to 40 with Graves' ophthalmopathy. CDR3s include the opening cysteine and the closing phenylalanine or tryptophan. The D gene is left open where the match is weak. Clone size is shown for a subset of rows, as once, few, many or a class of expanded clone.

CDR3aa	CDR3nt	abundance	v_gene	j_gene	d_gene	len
CASSARVYNSPLHF	TGTGCCAGCAGTGCCAGGGTGTATAATTCACCCCTCCACTTT	many	TRBV2	TRBJ1-6	.	14
CAISGGQQETQYF	TGTGCCATCAGTGGGGGACAGCAAGAGACCCAGTACTTC	many	TRBV10-3	TRBJ2-5	TRBD1	13
CASSYSWTSGRNEQFF	TGTGCCAGCAGTTACTCCTGGACTAGCGGGAGAAATGAGCAGTTCTTC	.	TRBV6-2/TRBV6-3	TRBJ2-1	TRBD2	16
CSARVLKMTSGSPTEQFF	TGCAGTGCTAGGGTCCTAAAAATGACTAGCGGGAGCCCCACTGAGCAGTTCTTC	.	TRBV20-1	TRBJ2-1	TRBD2	18
CASSPLSFEAQHF	TGTGCCAGCAGTCCTCTATCGTTCGAGGCCCAGCATTTT	.	TRBV12-3/TRBV12-4	TRBJ1-5	.	13
CASSLDISGANVLTF	TGCGCCAGCAGCCTAGACATCTCTGGGGCCAACGTCCTGACTTTC	.	TRBV5-1	TRBJ2-6	.	15
CASSNTSGAYEQYF	TGCGCCAGCAGTAATACTAGCGGGGCGTACGAGCAGTACTTC	many	TRBV10-2	TRBJ2-7	TRBD2	14
CASSFPLGEQFF	TGTGCCAGCAGCTTCCCGCTGGGAGAGCAGTTCTTC	many	TRBV7-3	TRBJ2-1	.	12
CASRQGARSTEAFF	TGTGCCAGCAGACAGGGGGCGCGAAGCACTGAAGCTTTCTTT	.	TRBV6-1	TRBJ1-1	TRBD1	14
CASSLIQGYQPQHF	TGTGCCAGCAGTCTTATACAGGGGTACCAGCCCCAGCATTTT	many	TRBV7-2	TRBJ1-5	TRBD1	14
CASSYGTSLADTQYF	TGTGCCAGCAGCTATGGGACTAGCTTGGCAGATACGCAGTATTTT	.	TRBV7-9	TRBJ2-3	TRBD2	15
CASSKLLAADTQYF	TGCGCCAGCAGCAAACTACTAGCGGCAGATACGCAGTATTTT	few	TRBV5-1	TRBJ2-3	TRBD2	14
CASGPGDTQYF	TGTGCCAGCGGCCCTGGGGATACGCAGTATTTT	many	TRBV7-9	TRBJ2-3	.	11
CASNRAGGLNEQFF	TGTGCCAGCAACCGGGCGGGAGGACTAAATGAGCAGTTCTTC	many	TRBV11-1	TRBJ2-1	TRBD2	14
CASRGTSGRSQYEQYF	TGTGCCAGCAGGGGAACTAGCGGGAGGTCCCAATACGAGCAGTACTTC	many	TRBV28	TRBJ2-7	TRBD2	16
CASSQGTGTANTIYF	TGTGCCAGCAGCCAAGGAACAGGGACAGCAAACACCATATATTTT	few	TRBV4-2	TRBJ1-3	TRBD1	15
CASRTTGGAGEKLFF	TGTGCCAGCAGAACTACAGGGGGCGCGGGTGAAAAACTGTTTTTT	few	TRBV6-1	TRBJ1-4	TRBD1	15
CASSSQPGLTSGANVLTF	TGTGCCAGCAGCTCCCAACCGGGACTGACCTCTGGGGCCAACGTCCTGACTTTC	many	TRBV7-2	TRBJ2-6	.	18
CASSKQGGQDTEAFF	TGTGCCAGCAGCAAGCAGGGGGGCCAGGACACTGAAGCTTTCTTT	many	TRBV7-6	TRBJ1-1	TRBD1	15
CASYGTEQETQYF	TGTGCCAGCTACGGGACAGAACAAGAGACCCAGTACTTC	few	TRBV5-8	TRBJ2-5	TRBD1	13
CAWSTTDTQYF	TGTGCCTGGAGTACCACAGATACGCAGTATTTT	few	TRBV30	TRBJ2-3	.	11
CASSPGGSRGYNEQFF	TGTGCCAGCAGTCCCGGGGGCTCGCGGGGCTACAATGAGCAGTTCTTC	.	TRBV12-3/TRBV12-4	TRBJ2-1	.	16
CASSYRHPSVEGQYF	TGTGCCAGCAGCTACCGACACCCGAGTGTGGAGGGGCAGTACTTC	many	TRBV7-2	TRBJ2-7	.	15
CASSITTYNEQFF	TGTGCCAGTAGTATAACTACCTACAATGAGCAGTTCTTC	.	TRBV19	TRBJ2-1	.	13
CASSFPGTQYF	TGTGCCAGCAGTTTTCCGGGTACGCAGTATTTT	.	TRBV6-2/TRBV6-3	TRBJ2-3	.	11
CASSYSGTGYAAEAFF	TGTGCCAGCAGTTACTCCGGGACAGGGTACGCGGCTGAAGCTTTCTTT	once	TRBV6-5	TRBJ1-1	TRBD1	16
CNATSGSDTQYF	TGCAATGCTACAAGCGGGAGTGATACGCAGTATTTT	.	TRBV20-1	TRBJ2-3	TRBD2	12
CASSETGKKDYGYTF	TGTGCCAGCAGCGAAACAGGGAAGAAGGACTATGGCTACACCTTC	many	TRBV7-9	TRBJ1-2	.	15
CASSLRRLGETYNEQFF	TGTGCCAGCAGTTTAAGGAGGCTGGGGGAGACATACAATGAGCAGTTCTTC	few	TRBV12-3/TRBV12-4	TRBJ2-1	.	17
CASSPWTGSDQPQHF	TGTGCCAGCAGTCCCTGGACCGGGAGTGATCAGCCCCAGCATTTT	many	TRBV27	TRBJ1-5	.	15
CASSLQSGTGSTDTQYF	TGTGCCAGCAGCTTACAATCCGGGACAGGGAGCACAGATACGCAGTATTTT	once	TRBV7-9	TRBJ2-3	TRBD1	17
CASSIQSSYEQYF	TGTGCCAGTAGTATACAGAGCTCCTACGAGCAGTACTTC	few	TRBV19	TRBJ2-7	.	13
CSARQGFSTDTQYF	TGCAGTGCTCGGCAGGGGTTTAGCACAGATACGCAGTATTTT	.	TRBV20-1	TRBJ2-3	.	14
CASSQTPSVQETQYF	TGTGCCAGCAGTCAAACTCCTAGCGTCCAAGAGACCCAGTACTTC	many	TRBV11-1	TRBJ2-5	.	15
CASSSYAYEQYF	TGTGCCAGCAGTAGTTACGCCTACGAGCAGTACTTC	many	TRBV28	TRBJ2-7	.	12
CASTRTSNQPQHF	TGTGCCAGCACGAGAACTAGCAATCAGCCCCAGCATTTT	.	TRBV2	TRBJ1-5	.	13
CASSFWDRVGNQPQHF	TGTGCCAGCAGTTTCTGGGACAGGGTGGGCAATCAGCCCCAGCATTTT	many	TRBV28	TRBJ1-5	TRBD1	16
CASSAGNYNEQFF	TGTGCCAGCAGCGCCGGAAACTACAATGAGCAGTTCTTC	.	TRBV9	TRBJ2-1	.	13
CASSLSGYYGYTF	TGTGCCAGCAGTTTATCAGGGTATTATGGCTACACCTTC	.	TRBV27	TRBJ1-2	.	13
CAWGPFSAGEQYF	TGTGCCTGGGGCCCGTTTTCGGCGGGAGAGCAGTACTTC	many	TRBV30	TRBJ2-7	.	13
CASSPSTTEPQHF	TGTGCCAGCTCACCATCCACAACGGAGCCCCAGCATTTT	many	TRBV18	TRBJ1-5	.	13
CASSLRRESVTDTQYF	TGTGCCAGCAGCTTGAGGAGGGAGAGCGTCACAGATACGCAGTATTTT	.	TRBV5-5	TRBJ2-3	.	16
CASRMDRGTDTQYF	TGTGCCAGCAGGATGGATCGGGGGACAGATACGCAGTATTTT	many	TRBV28	TRBJ2-3	.	14